This is a list of T cell receptor beta chains from one sample in a study of T-cell reconstitution after alpha-beta-depleted transplantation in children. TCRdb called the PCR reads again in MiXCR, with one record for every CDR3 protein. The data hold 80,000 to 95,000 distinct CDR3 sequences, with 6.5% to 8.5% observed a single time. This specimen was PBMCs from the stem cell graft donor, taken from the stem cell graft. Receptors originate from a human donor who donated a stem cell graft to a child with congenital amegakaryocytic thrombocytopenia. Each CDR3 is given with its conserved first and last residue. The D gene is left open where the match is weak. The listing skips clone size in some rows; elsewhere it reads once, few, many or a size class.

D	size	V	J	DNA	CDR3
NA	many	TRBV10-3	TRBJ2-6	TGTGCCATCAGTGACTACCGGGGCCGCGGTGGATCTGGGGCCAACGTCCTGACTTTC	CAISDYRGRGGSGANVLTF
NA	many	TRBV4-3	TRBJ2-3	TGCGCCAGCAGCCAAGAATGGGTTTTCACAGATACGCAGTATTTT	CASSQEWVFTDTQYF
NA	NA	TRBV2	TRBJ2-3	TGTGCCAGCAGCCGAGGGGGGCGGGATACGCAGTATTTT	CASSRGGRDTQYF
TRBD1	many	TRBV12-3/TRBV12-4	TRBJ2-7	TGTGCCAGCAGCCCGACAGGGATCGGTTCCTACGAGCAGTACTTC	CASSPTGIGSYEQYF
NA	many	TRBV15	TRBJ2-3	TGTGCCACCAGCAGAGATCAGGGGCCGGATACGCAGTATTTT	CATSRDQGPDTQYF
NA	NA	TRBV20-1	TRBJ2-1	TGCAGTGCTCCCCGGGTTGCGGGCCACTGGGGAGGAAACTACAATGAGCAGTTCTTC	CSAPRVAGHWGGNYNEQFF
NA	many	TRBV12-3/TRBV12-4	TRBJ2-1	TGTGCCAGCAGTTCCACGCGGGGCTACTCCTACAATGAGCAGTTCTTC	CASSSTRGYSYNEQFF
TRBD2	few	TRBV20-1	TRBJ2-1	TGCAGTGCTAGCCACCTAGCGGGGGGGCCGGGTGAGCAGTTCTTC	CSASHLAGGPGEQFF
NA	many	TRBV5-8	TRBJ1-5	TGTGCCAGCAGCTTGGGGTCAAGGGGGGATCAGCCCCAGCATTTT	CASSLGSRGDQPQHF
NA	many	TRBV20-1	TRBJ1-4	TGCAGTGCTAGGCTGGGGTCAGGTGATGAAAAACTGTTTTTT	CSARLGSGDEKLFF
NA	many	TRBV27	TRBJ2-1	TGTGCCAGCAGTACGACTAGTCTCAGGCAGTTCTTC	CASSTTSLRQFF
NA	many	TRBV5-5	TRBJ1-2	TGTGCCAGCACCCGGGACCGAAGCTATGGCTACACCTTC	CASTRDRSYGYTF
TRBD2	many	TRBV6-5	TRBJ2-5	TGTGCCAGCAGTTATGGGCGGGAGGGTGAGACCCAGTACTTC	CASSYGREGETQYF
NA	many	TRBV20-1	TRBJ2-7	TGCAGTGCTAGAGAATCGGTAGCCCGCTACGAGCAGTACTTC	CSARESVARYEQYF
NA	many	TRBV3-1	TRBJ1-5	TGTGCCAGCAGCCAAGAGATTGGACAGCCCCAGCATTTT	CASSQEIGQPQHF
NA	many	TRBV5-6	TRBJ1-1	TGTGCCAGCAGCTTATCGGGACATATGAACACTGAAGCTTTCTTT	CASSLSGHMNTEAFF
NA	many	TRBV7-2	TRBJ2-1	TGTGCCAGCAGCTTAATTTCTAGAATCGATGAGCAGTTCTTC	CASSLISRIDEQFF
TRBD2	few	TRBV7-2	TRBJ2-1	TGTGCCAGCCGTCGACTAGCGGGGGGGCAGCAGTTCTTC	CASRRLAGGQQFF
NA	many	TRBV6-2/TRBV6-3	TRBJ2-2	TGTGCCAGCAGTTACCCGATTCTGGGCGGGGAGCTGTTTTTT	CASSYPILGGELFF
NA	many	TRBV20-1	TRBJ2-3	TGCAGTGCTAGAGATCAGGAGGGTACCGCAGATACGCAGTATTTT	CSARDQEGTADTQYF
TRBD1	many	TRBV11-2	TRBJ1-2	TGTGCCAGCAGCAGGGGGCAGCTCGGCTACACCTTC	CASSRGQLGYTF
NA	many	TRBV6-2/TRBV6-3	TRBJ2-7	TGTGCCAGTGCGGCGTGGCTAGCGAGCGACTACGAGCAGTACTTC	CASAAWLASDYEQYF
NA	few	TRBV2	TRBJ2-3	TGTGCCAGCAGACGGACGGAAAGCACAGATACGCAGTATTTT	CASRRTESTDTQYF
TRBD2	many	TRBV5-1	TRBJ2-7	TGCGCCAGCAGCAGAAGACTAGCGGGGGGCTCCTCCTCCTACGAGCAGTACTTC	CASSRRLAGGSSSYEQYF
NA	many	TRBV6-5	TRBJ1-2	TGTGCCAGCACCCGAACAGGAACGGCTTCTAACTATGGCTACACCTTC	CASTRTGTASNYGYTF
NA	many	TRBV7-2	TRBJ2-3	TGTGCCAGCAGCCCAAGGGGCACAGATACGCAGTATTTT	CASSPRGTDTQYF
TRBD1	many	TRBV7-9	TRBJ2-7	TGTGCCAGCAGCTCACAGGGGAGCTCCTACGAGCAGTACTTC	CASSSQGSSYEQYF
NA	many	TRBV20-1	TRBJ2-3	TGCAGTGCTAGCGGGGACCCAGATACGCAGTATTTT	CSASGDPDTQYF
NA	many	TRBV7-2	TRBJ1-1	TGTGCCAGCAGCTTAGAAGGGTGGTACACTGAAGCTTTCTTT	CASSLEGWYTEAFF
NA	few	TRBV3-1	TRBJ1-1	TGTGCCAGCAGCCAAGATTATGTCAACAGCTGGAGTGCTTTCTTT	CASSQDYVNSWSAFF
NA	many	TRBV12-3/TRBV12-4	TRBJ1-1	TGTGCCAGCAGGCCAGATGGAGAGAACACTGAAGCTTTCTTT	CASRPDGENTEAFF